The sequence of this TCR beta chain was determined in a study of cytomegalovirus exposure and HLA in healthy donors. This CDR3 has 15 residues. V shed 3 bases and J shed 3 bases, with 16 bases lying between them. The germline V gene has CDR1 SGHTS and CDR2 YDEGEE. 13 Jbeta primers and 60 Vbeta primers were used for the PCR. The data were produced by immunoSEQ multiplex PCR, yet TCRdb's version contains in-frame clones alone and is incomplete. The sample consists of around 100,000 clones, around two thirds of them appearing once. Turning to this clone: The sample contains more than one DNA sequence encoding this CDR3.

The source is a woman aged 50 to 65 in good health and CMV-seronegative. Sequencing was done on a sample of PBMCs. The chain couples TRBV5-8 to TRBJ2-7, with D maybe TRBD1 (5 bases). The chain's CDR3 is CASSCTRQGIYEQYF. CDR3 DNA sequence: TGTGCCAGCAGCTGCACTCGGCAGGGAATCTACGAGCAGTACTTC.